The 18 T cell receptor beta chains reported below all come from one sample, sequenced in a study of identical twins listed by TCRdb under 2016. Preparation of the library involved 5' RACE. The instrument was an Illumina HiSeq 2000. The public reads were reanalyzed by TCRdb: fastp trimming at Q25, MiXCR alignment, in-frame beta chains only. Rows with a matching CDR3 protein are joined into one entry that keeps the most common DNA and genes. For this sample the table gives approximately 300,000 distinct CDR3 sequences, of which nearly 9.5% were detected only once. The ten largest clones capture roughly 7% of the sample. These data were likewise used in another study, on yellow fever vaccine responses in identical twins.

The sample consisted of CD8+ T cells sorted from blood. All receptors derive from a woman aged 18-30 years in good health.

This clonotype has a count of ten or more. The gene calls are TRBV24-1 and TRBJ2-1; 12 bases are a match to TRBD2. The CDR3 is 13 residues long. The germline gives CDR1 KGHDR, CDR2 SFDVKD. The J segment lost 5 bases and the V segment lost 9 bases, leaving 1 base of the junction unmatched. The CDR3 reads CATRLAGDNEQFF. The CDR3, as DNA: TGTGCCACCCGACTAGCGGGAGACAATGAGCAGTTCTTC.

This clonotype was observed a handful of times. The chain joins TRBV12-3 or TRBV12-4 to TRBJ2-1, with TRBD2 matching over 16 bases. The CDR3 is 20 residues long. V lost 8 bases to trimming and J lost 0 bases; unmatched junction nucleotides: 13. The CDR3 here is CASARGTSGRAPRSYNEQFF. Written as DNA, the CDR3 is TGTGCCAGCGCCCGAGGGACTAGCGGGAGGGCCCCGCGCTCCTACAATGAGCAGTTCTTC.

The chain employs TRBV4-2 and TRBJ2-1, with D perhaps TRBD2 (5 bases). V lost 1 base and J lost 9, with 13 bases in between. This CDR3 contains 14 residues. The germline gives CDR1 LGHNA, CDR2 YNFKEQ. The CDR3: CASSQAESGIEQFF. The CDR3 nucleotides are TGTGCCAGCAGCCAAGCAGAAAGCGGCATTGAGCAGTTCTTC.

This clonotype came up a few times. The rearrangement links TRBV28 to TRBJ2-7; 8 bases fit TRBD1. CDR3 length: 15 residues. Germline V gene data show CDR1 as MDHEN and CDR2 as SYDVKM. V shed 5 bases and J 5 bases; nucleotides not matched to a gene: 11. The CDR3, as DNA: TGTGCCAGCAGTGGCCCTAGACAGGGGCAGCACGAGCAGTACTTC. Its protein product is CASSGPRQGQHEQYF.

This clonotype appeared a few times. The chain joins TRBV11-1 to TRBJ2-2; the D gene could be TRBD1 or TRBD2 (5 bases each). The germline V gene has CDR1 SGHAT and CDR2 FQDESV (reference sequence). This CDR3 has 19 residues. V gave up 5 bases and J gave up 1 base, with 23 bases separating them. DNA for the CDR3: TGTGCCAGCAGCCCGGGAACAAAACGACAGTACCAGAACACCGGGGAGCTGTTTTTT. Translation: CASSPGTKRQYQNTGELFF. Filled out from reference TRBV11-1 and TRBJ2-2, the complete variable domain reads EAEVAQSPRYKITEKSQAVAFWCDPISGHATLYWYRQILGQGPELLVQFQDESVVDDSQLPKDRFSAERLKGVDSTLKIQPAELGDSAMYLCASSPGTKRQYQNTGELFFGEGSRLTVL.

This clonotype was found many times. The CDR3 loop is CASSRDGTSGPDTQYF. The CDR3 coding sequence is TGCGCCAGCAGCCGAGATGGGACTAGCGGGCCGGATACGCAGTATTTT. The chain combines TRBV4-3 with TRBJ2-3, with TRBD2 matching over 12 bases. V gave up 4 bases and J gave up 6 bases; unmatched junction bases: 8. This CDR3 region has 16 residues. Looked up from germline, CDR1 is LGHNA and CDR2 is YSLEER.

This clonotype was detected only once. This chain links TRBV3-1 with TRBJ2-3, with D perhaps matching TRBD2 (6 bases). Germline CDR1 is LGHDT and CDR2 is YNNKEL (reference sequence). Deletions cut 8 bases from V and 11 bases from J, with 20 bases between. The CDR3 has 13 residues. The CDR3 DNA reads as TGTGCCAGCTCGTTGGACCCCCGGAGGGGGCAGTATTTT. Translated, it gives CASSLDPRRGQYF.

This clonotype appeared many times. This chain's CDR3 is CSVDRPDTGELFF. CDR3 DNA sequence: TGCAGCGTTGACAGACCTGACACCGGGGAGCTGTTTTTT. V gene TRBV29-1 combines with J gene TRBJ2-2; D gene ambiguous. Trimming stripped 3 bases from V and 3 bases from J, with 8 bases between. CDR3 size: 13 residues. Per the germline V gene, CDR1 is SQVTM and CDR2 is ANQGSEA.

This chain links TRBV20-1 with TRBJ2-3; no clear D gene. The CDR3 loop spans 14 amino acids. The V gene lost 6 bases and the J gene lost 2 bases, with 15 bases spanning the gap. In germline, CDR1 is DFQATT, CDR2 SNEGSKA (reference sequence). DNA of the CDR3: TGCAGTGCCATTCGGTTATCTCTCACAGATACGCAGTATTTT. Protein sequence: CSAIRLSLTDTQYF.

The chain uses TRBV5-1 and TRBJ2-1; perhaps TRBD2 as D (6 bases). CDR3 length equals 14 residues. Trimming took off 4 bases at V and 2 bases at J, with 10 bases between the two ends. From germline, CDR1 is SGHRS and CDR2 YFSETQ. The CDR3 reads CASSGRTPYNEQFF. CDR3 DNA sequence: TGCGCCAGCAGCGGGAGGACCCCCTACAATGAGCAGTTCTTC.

A few counts support this clonotype. The rearrangement links TRBV20-1 to TRBJ2-7, with D perhaps given as TRBD1 or TRBD2 (5 bases each). The V and J ends lost 7 bases and 2 bases respectively, with 9 bases between them. The CDR3 runs 11 residues. Germline loops: CDR1 DFQATT, CDR2 SNEGSKA (reference sequence). The CDR3 here is CSVSGPYEQYF. The CDR3 DNA follows: TGCAGTGTGTCGGGGCCCTACGAGCAGTACTTC.

This sequence joins TRBV27 and TRBJ2-7; D is ambiguous. This CDR3 contains 13 residues. Germline V gene data show CDR1 as MNHEY and CDR2 as SMNVEV (reference sequence). Here the CDR3 reads CAHQCQSSNEQYF. The CDR3 coding sequence is TGTGCTCACCAGTGTCAGAGTAGCAACGAGCAGTACTTC.

This clonotype was seen repeatedly, ten times or more. The V gene is TRBV4-1, the J gene TRBJ2-1, with unresolved D. V gave up 0 bases and J gave up 9 bases, with 12 bases separating them. The CDR3 sequence is 14 residues long. The V gene's germline CDR1 is MGHRA and CDR2 YSYEKL. The CDR3, as DNA: TGCGCCAGCAGCCAAGACTCATGGTGGTCTGAGCAGTTCTTC. Its translation is CASSQDSWWSEQFF.

Only a few counts were recorded for this clonotype. The chain combines TRBV12-3 or TRBV12-4 with TRBJ2-5; the D gene could be TRBD1 or TRBD2 (6 bases each). With 3 bases removed from V and 1 base from J, the gap between germline ends came to 21 bases. CDR3 length equals 18 residues. CDR3 sequence reads: CASSFLGWDGGPQETQYF. CDR3 sequence (DNA): TGTGCCAGCAGTTTTCTAGGTTGGGACGGGGGCCCCCAAGAGACCCAGTACTTC.

The gene calls are TRBV3-1 and TRBJ2-7; D remains unclear. The V gene's germline CDR1 is LGHDT and CDR2 YNNKEL (reference sequence). Trimming removed 0 bases from V and 2 bases from J, with 8 bases in between. The CDR3 covers 14 residues. CDR3 in amino acids: CASSQDGLTYEQYF. The CDR3 DNA reads as TGTGCCAGCAGCCAAGATGGGCTTACCTACGAGCAGTACTTC.

This clonotype came up a few times. CDR3: CASSLPRDGTGDNEQFF. CDR3 bases: TGTGCCAGCAGCTTACCACGGGACGGGACAGGGGACAATGAGCAGTTCTTC. V gene TRBV7-6 combines with J gene TRBJ2-1; 10 bases match TRBD1. The CDR3 is 17 amino acids. Germline assignment: CDR1 SGHVS and CDR2 FNYEAQ. V gave up 2 bases and J gave up 5 bases; unmatched junction bases: 9.

This clonotype has a handful of counts. V is TRBV4-3 and J is TRBJ2-2, with 10 bases aligning to TRBD2. CDR1 LGHNA and CDR2 YSLEER come from the germline V gene. The CDR3 is 18 amino acids. Germline trimming cut 0 bases from V and 0 bases from J; bases unmatched to any gene: 4. The CDR3: CASSQDTLAGANTGELFF. The CDR3, as DNA: TGCGCCAGCAGCCAAGATACCCTAGCGGGGGCGAACACCGGGGAGCTGTTTTTT.

This clonotype was seen repeatedly, ten times or more. The J gene is TRBJ2-7, the V gene TRBV9; 7 bases align to TRBD1. This CDR3 has 15 amino acids. The germline V gene encodes CDR1 SGDLS and CDR2 YYNGEE. With V trimmed by 0 bases and J by 5 bases, 8 bases remained unmatched. CDR3 DNA sequence: TGTGCCAGCAGCGTAGTAGAGACAGGGAAGGACGAGCAGTACTTC. It yields the protein CASSVVETGKDEQYF.